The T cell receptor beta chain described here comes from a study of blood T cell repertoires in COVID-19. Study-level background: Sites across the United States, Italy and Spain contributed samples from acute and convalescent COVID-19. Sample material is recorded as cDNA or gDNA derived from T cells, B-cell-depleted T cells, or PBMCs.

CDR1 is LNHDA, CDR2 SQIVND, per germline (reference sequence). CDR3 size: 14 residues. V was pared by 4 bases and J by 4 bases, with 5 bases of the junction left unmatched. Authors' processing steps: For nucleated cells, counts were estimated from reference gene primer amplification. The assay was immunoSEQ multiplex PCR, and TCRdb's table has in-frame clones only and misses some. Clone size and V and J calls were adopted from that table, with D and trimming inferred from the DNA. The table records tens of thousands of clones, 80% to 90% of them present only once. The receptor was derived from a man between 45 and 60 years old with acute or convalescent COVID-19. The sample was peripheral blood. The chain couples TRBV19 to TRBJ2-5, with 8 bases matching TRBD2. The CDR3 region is CASSSGRRGETQYF. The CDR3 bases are TGTGCCAGTAGTAGCGGGAGGAGAGGAGAGACCCAGTACTTC.